A selection of T cell receptor beta chains follows, all from one sample in a study of CD8 T cells in ankylosing spondylitis. Each CDR3 protein is one row after TCRdb ran MiXCR on the 5' RACE reads. The sample carries more than 150,000 distinct CDR3 sequences, about an eighth recorded once. The sequencing input was blood, either unsorted or a sorted T cell fraction (not recorded which). Receptors were obtained from a female donor with ankylosing spondylitis or in good health (not recorded which). The CDR3 runs from the conserved cysteine through the conserved F or W. The D gene is left open where the match is weak. Not all rows give a size; the values are once, few, many and, for expanded clones, a class.

j_gene,v_gene,d_gene,abundance,CDR3nt,CDR3aa
TRBJ1-6,TRBV3-1,TRBD1,few,TGTGCCTCACAGGGGATCAATTCACCCCTCCACTTT,CASQGINSPLHF
TRBJ2-7,TRBV3-1,-,many,TGTGCCAGCAGCTCTAGGAACTACGAGCAGTACTTC,CASSSRNYEQYF
TRBJ2-7,TRBV7-6,-,many,TGTGCCAGCAGCTTTTCTATAACAGGGTCCTACGAGCAGTACTTC,CASSFSITGSYEQYF
TRBJ2-7,TRBV7-9,TRBD1,many,TGTGCCAGCAGCCGGACAGGGGGCTACGAGCAGTACTTC,CASSRTGGYEQYF
TRBJ2-1,TRBV9,-,many,TGTGCCAGCAGCGTAGGGGGGCTACCTCTACCTGAGCAGTTCTTC,CASSVGGLPLPEQFF
TRBJ2-3,TRBV20-1,TRBD2,many,TGCAGTGCTACGACTAGCAATACGCAGTATTTT,CSATTSNTQYF
TRBJ2-7,TRBV10-3,TRBD1,many,TGTGCCATCAGTTATGACAGGGCCGCCTACGAGCAGTACTTC,CAISYDRAAYEQYF
TRBJ2-1,TRBV7-8,TRBD2,-,TGTGCCAGCAGCTTTAGCGGGAGTGAATTTAATGAGCAGTTCTTC,CASSFSGSEFNEQFF
TRBJ1-1,TRBV19,-,many,TGTGCCAGTAGTAGACAGGATTTCGGCACTGAAGCTTTCTTT,CASSRQDFGTEAFF
TRBJ2-1,TRBV9,TRBD2,many,TGTGCCAGCAGCGTAGACCCGACTAGCCCCTACAATGAGCAGTTCTTC,CASSVDPTSPYNEQFF
TRBJ2-7,TRBV28,-,few,TGTGCCAGCGTTAGCCCGACCCCCGGACGGAACGAGCAGTACTTC,CASVSPTPGRNEQYF
TRBJ2-2,TRBV4-1,TRBD2,many,TGCGCCAGCAGCCAAGGAGGCCTAGCGGGAGTCGGGACCGGGGAGCTGTTTTTT,CASSQGGLAGVGTGELFF
TRBJ2-1,TRBV29-1,TRBD2,-,TGCAGCGTTAGTCGAGCGGGAGTAAATAATGAGCAGTTCTTC,CSVSRAGVNNEQFF
TRBJ2-3,TRBV19,TRBD2,few,TGTGCCAGTAGTATTCGGAGCGGGAGGGGCCCGGATACGCAGTATTTT,CASSIRSGRGPDTQYF
TRBJ2-2,TRBV7-4,-,many,TGTGCCAGCAGCTTAACGGGCAAAAGGAACACCGGGGAGCTGTTTTTT,CASSLTGKRNTGELFF